This T cell receptor beta chain was documented in a study of glioma-infiltrating T cells. Whole-study findings and limits: Gliomas, especially low-grade, showed above-expected tissue-blood divergence; non-neoplastic patients showed below.

Remarks on this clonotype: What it recognizes is unknown.

Amplification of TCR alpha and beta CDR3 regions from RNA used iRepertoire nested multiplex PCR. MiXCR was run by TCRdb on the multiplex PCR reads, yielding one entry per CDR3 protein. The profile shows some 130,000 distinct CDR3 sequences, around a quarter of them singletons. The sequenced sample consisted of glioma tissue, nonneoplastic brain tissue, or PBMCs (not recorded which). The source of this sequence is a human donor with low-grade glioma or glioblastoma, undergoing nonglioma brain surgery, or in good health (not recorded which).

CDR3 DNA: TGTGCCAGCAGCGTAGGCGTCGGACAGGGAATTCGGGACACTGAAGCTTTCTTT. Translating gives CASSVGVGQGIRDTEAFF. The V gene is TRBV9, the J gene TRBJ1-1, with 8 bases lining up with TRBD1. V gave up 0 bases and J gave up 3 bases; unmatched junction bases: 13. The CDR3 length is 18 residues. Germline V gives CDR1 SGDLS, CDR2 YYNGEE.